This T cell receptor (beta chain) appears in the sequencing data of a study of blood T cells in healthy people across ages. PCR was performed a second time for 7 to 11 cycles using a sample-barcoded 5' primer and a J-beta primer mix. TCRdb processed the 5' RACE reads anew with MiXCR; each CDR3 protein has one entry. This table has around 1,500,000 distinct CDR3 sequences, around two fifths appearing once. The CDR3 is 15 amino acids. Trimming pared 10 bases from V and 1 base from J, leaving 17 bases between. In germline, CDR1 is ENHRY, CDR2 SYGVKD. The sample consisted of blood. The sequence came from a woman aged 18-30 years in good health. The chain has TRBV10-3 and TRBJ2-1; a possible D gene is TRBD1 (6 bases). CDR3 protein: CATLPGEWSYNEQFF. The CDR3 region has the DNA TGTGCCACGCTACCAGGGGAGTGGTCCTACAATGAGCAGTTCTTC.